Listed below are T cell receptor beta chains from one sample, sequenced in a study of T cells in Graves' hyperthyroidism and ophthalmopathy. TCRdb re-analysed the multiplex PCR reads in MiXCR, keeping a single row per CDR3 protein. The data hold 660,000 or so distinct CDR3 sequences, with about 45% observed a single time. The sequenced sample was peripheral blood or thyroid tissue (not recorded which). The receptors were gathered from an adult man with Graves' disease, either hyperthyroidism or ophthalmopathy (not recorded which). The CDR3 runs from the conserved cysteine through the conserved F or W. A D gene is named only where the DNA matches it firmly. Clone size is not always given. Where it is, it says once, few, many or a class for expanded clones.

cdr3_nt: TGTGCCAGCAGCCCCGACAGAAACTATAACTATGGCTACACCTTC
cdr3_aa: CASSPDRNYNYGYTF
v_call: TRBV7-9
clone_size: few
d_call: .
j_call: TRBJ1-2

cdr3_nt: TGTGCCAGCAGTTTGATAGGAACAGGGAATCAGCCCCAGCATTTT
cdr3_aa: CASSLIGTGNQPQHF
v_call: TRBV25-1
clone_size: .
d_call: .
j_call: TRBJ1-5

cdr3_nt: TGTGCCAGCAGTTTTATGACAGGTTCTACTGAAGCTTTCTTT
cdr3_aa: CASSFMTGSTEAFF
v_call: TRBV25-1
clone_size: .
d_call: .
j_call: TRBJ1-1

cdr3_nt: TGTGCCAGCAGTTACGGTACCGGGGACGGGACCGGGGAGCTGTTTTTT
cdr3_aa: CASSYGTGDGTGELFF
v_call: TRBV6-2/TRBV6-3
clone_size: .
d_call: .
j_call: TRBJ2-2

cdr3_nt: TGTGCCAGCAGTGAAAACGCTAACTATGGCTACACCTTC
cdr3_aa: CASSENANYGYTF
v_call: TRBV2
clone_size: few
d_call: .
j_call: TRBJ1-2

cdr3_nt: TGTGCCAGTAGTCGCCTAGCGGAGTCCAACTACGAGCAGTACTTC
cdr3_aa: CASSRLAESNYEQYF
v_call: TRBV19
clone_size: .
d_call: TRBD2
j_call: TRBJ2-7

cdr3_nt: TGTGCCACCAGCGGACAGGGGGCCAACTATGGCTACACCTTC
cdr3_aa: CATSGQGANYGYTF
v_call: TRBV15
clone_size: .
d_call: TRBD1
j_call: TRBJ1-2

cdr3_nt: TGTGCCAGCAGTAATACTGAAGCTTTCTTT
cdr3_aa: CASSNTEAFF
v_call: TRBV2
clone_size: many
d_call: .
j_call: TRBJ1-1

cdr3_nt: TGTGCCATCAGTGAGTCGTCCCTTCCGGGACAGGGGGCGAAGAATCAGCCCCAGCATTTT
cdr3_aa: CAISESSLPGQGAKNQPQHF
v_call: TRBV10-3
clone_size: few
d_call: TRBD1
j_call: TRBJ1-5

cdr3_nt: TGTGCCAGCAGCTACAGGGAAGGGCGGAACACTGAAGCTTTCTTT
cdr3_aa: CASSYREGRNTEAFF
v_call: TRBV7-2
clone_size: .
d_call: .
j_call: TRBJ1-1

cdr3_nt: TGTGCCAGCAGTGTGGCAGGGGGCGGCAATCAGCCCCAGCATTTT
cdr3_aa: CASSVAGGGNQPQHF
v_call: TRBV2
clone_size: many
d_call: TRBD1
j_call: TRBJ1-5

cdr3_nt: TGTGCCAGCAGCCAGGGCCTAGGGGCGGAGACCCAGTACTTC
cdr3_aa: CASSQGLGAETQYF
v_call: TRBV7-3
clone_size: few
d_call: .
j_call: TRBJ2-5

cdr3_nt: TGTGCCAGCAGTGAGAACAGGGGTAGCAATCAGCCCCAGCATTTT
cdr3_aa: CASSENRGSNQPQHF
v_call: TRBV10-3
clone_size: .
d_call: TRBD1
j_call: TRBJ1-5

cdr3_nt: TGCAGCTTGGCTCAGGGGACTCAGCCCCAGCATTTT
cdr3_aa: CSLAQGTQPQHF
v_call: TRBV29-1
clone_size: .
d_call: .
j_call: TRBJ1-5

cdr3_nt: TGCAGCGTTGGGGAAGGGGCAGGGGAAGCTTTCTTT
cdr3_aa: CSVGEGAGEAFF
v_call: TRBV29-1
clone_size: few
d_call: .
j_call: TRBJ1-1

cdr3_nt: TGCGCCAGCAGCTCCGGACAGGGGTGGGAGCCCCAGCATTTT
cdr3_aa: CASSSGQGWEPQHF
v_call: TRBV5-1
clone_size: .
d_call: TRBD1
j_call: TRBJ1-5

cdr3_nt: TGCAGCGTTGTCCCGGAAAAAAGGGTCACCCCCTACGAGCAGTACTTC
cdr3_aa: CSVVPEKRVTPYEQYF
v_call: TRBV29-1
clone_size: .
d_call: .
j_call: TRBJ2-7

cdr3_nt: TGTGCCAGCAGCAGGGGCCACACCTACGAGCAGTACTTC
cdr3_aa: CASSRGHTYEQYF
v_call: TRBV7-9
clone_size: .
d_call: .
j_call: TRBJ2-7

cdr3_nt: TGCAGCGCCGGACAGGCTTACCAAGAGACCCAGTACTTC
cdr3_aa: CSAGQAYQETQYF
v_call: TRBV29-1
clone_size: .
d_call: TRBD1
j_call: TRBJ2-5

cdr3_nt: TGTGCCAGCAGCTTGAAGGGCAGGGGGCCGGAAAAACTGTTTTTT
cdr3_aa: CASSLKGRGPEKLFF
v_call: TRBV7-2
clone_size: few
d_call: TRBD1
j_call: TRBJ1-4

cdr3_nt: TGCAGTGCTAGACCGGACCTACTAGGATTACAAGAGACCCAGTACTTC
cdr3_aa: CSARPDLLGLQETQYF
v_call: TRBV20-1
clone_size: few
d_call: .
j_call: TRBJ2-5

cdr3_nt: TGTGCCAGCAGCTCCGGGCTTCTATCTGGAAACACCATATATTTT
cdr3_aa: CASSSGLLSGNTIYF
v_call: TRBV7-9
clone_size: few
d_call: .
j_call: TRBJ1-3

cdr3_nt: TGTGCCAGCAGAAGGGAGGGGGCCGGGGAGCTGTTTTTT
cdr3_aa: CASRREGAGELFF
v_call: TRBV6-5
clone_size: once
d_call: .
j_call: TRBJ2-2

cdr3_nt: TGTGCCAGCAGCGTAGATAATCGGAGGAACACTGAAGCTTTCTTT
cdr3_aa: CASSVDNRRNTEAFF
v_call: TRBV9
clone_size: .
d_call: .
j_call: TRBJ1-1

cdr3_nt: TGTGCCATCAGTGAGTCCGGGGCAATGAACACCATATATTTT
cdr3_aa: CAISESGAMNTIYF
v_call: TRBV10-3
clone_size: .
d_call: .
j_call: TRBJ1-3

cdr3_nt: TGTGCCAGCAGCTTAGGACTAGCGGGAGGGAGCGCCGGGGAGCTGTTTTTT
cdr3_aa: CASSLGLAGGSAGELFF
v_call: TRBV7-2
clone_size: .
d_call: TRBD2
j_call: TRBJ2-2

cdr3_nt: TGCAGCGTTCAAGCGGGAGGTCCCGGGGAGCAGTACTTC
cdr3_aa: CSVQAGGPGEQYF
v_call: TRBV29-1
clone_size: few
d_call: TRBD2
j_call: TRBJ2-7

cdr3_nt: TGCAGCGTGGTCAGGGCAGTTGGTGAAAAACTGTTTTTT
cdr3_aa: CSVVRAVGEKLFF
v_call: TRBV29-1
clone_size: many
d_call: .
j_call: TRBJ1-4

cdr3_nt: TGTGCCAGTAGTATACAGGGGAGATCGCACTATGGCTACACCTTC
cdr3_aa: CASSIQGRSHYGYTF
v_call: TRBV19
clone_size: .
d_call: .
j_call: TRBJ1-2

cdr3_nt: TGTGCCAGCAGCTTAGAGAGACAGGGCAGGTCACCCCTCCACTTT
cdr3_aa: CASSLERQGRSPLHF
v_call: TRBV11-2
clone_size: .
d_call: TRBD1
j_call: TRBJ1-6

cdr3_nt: TGTGCCACCAGCAGAGATCGGTCCGGGGGGAGTGAGCAGTACTTC
cdr3_aa: CATSRDRSGGSEQYF
v_call: TRBV15
clone_size: .
d_call: TRBD2
j_call: TRBJ2-7

cdr3_nt: TGCAGTGCTCCCGACGGACGCCAGGGAAACACCATATATTTT
cdr3_aa: CSAPDGRQGNTIYF
v_call: TRBV20-1
clone_size: few
d_call: .
j_call: TRBJ1-3

cdr3_nt: TGCAGTGCTATGGGGGACCCAACCGGGCGAGCTTTCTTT
cdr3_aa: CSAMGDPTGRAFF
v_call: TRBV20-1
clone_size: .
d_call: .
j_call: TRBJ1-1

cdr3_nt: TGTGCCAGCAGGGACTCCTCTAGCAGGGGGATGGAGACCCAGTACTTC
cdr3_aa: CASRDSSSRGMETQYF
v_call: TRBV6-4
clone_size: .
d_call: TRBD1
j_call: TRBJ2-5

cdr3_nt: TGTGCCAGCAGCCAGTTGGGGGAAGGCCTCGCCCATGGCTACACCTTC
cdr3_aa: CASSQLGEGLAHGYTF
v_call: TRBV14
clone_size: few
d_call: .
j_call: TRBJ1-2

cdr3_nt: TGTGCCAGCAGCCAAGTAACGGTAGGAGAGACCCAGTACTTC
cdr3_aa: CASSQVTVGETQYF
v_call: TRBV14
clone_size: .
d_call: .
j_call: TRBJ2-5

cdr3_nt: TGTGCCAGCAGTGAAGGGGGGACAGTCAATCAGCCCCAGCATTTT
cdr3_aa: CASSEGGTVNQPQHF
v_call: TRBV2
clone_size: .
d_call: TRBD1
j_call: TRBJ1-5

cdr3_nt: TGTGCCAGCAGCTTAGCGGAGCGGCAGAGCTCCTATAATTCACCCCTCCACTTT
cdr3_aa: CASSLAERQSSYNSPLHF
v_call: TRBV7-2
clone_size: few
d_call: .
j_call: TRBJ1-6

cdr3_nt: TGTGCCAGCAGCCAAGGCCTCCCTGGGGGAGCAACTAATGAAAAACTGTTTTTT
cdr3_aa: CASSQGLPGGATNEKLFF
v_call: TRBV7-3
clone_size: .
d_call: .
j_call: TRBJ1-4

cdr3_nt: TGTGCCAGCAGTGAATCCCCCCAGGGCTACACCTTC
cdr3_aa: CASSESPQGYTF
v_call: TRBV25-1
clone_size: .
d_call: .
j_call: TRBJ1-2

cdr3_nt: TGTGCCACCAGCTTAGGCAAGCACTATGGCTACACCTTC
cdr3_aa: CATSLGKHYGYTF
v_call: TRBV24-1
clone_size: .
d_call: .
j_call: TRBJ1-2

cdr3_nt: TGTACCAGCAGCGTAGACGCGACGGAATACTATGGCTACACCTTC
cdr3_aa: CTSSVDATEYYGYTF
v_call: TRBV9
clone_size: .
d_call: .
j_call: TRBJ1-2

cdr3_nt: TGTGCCAGCAGCTTAGTTCCAGGGGCGAATGAAAAACTGTTTTTT
cdr3_aa: CASSLVPGANEKLFF
v_call: TRBV7-8
clone_size: once
d_call: .
j_call: TRBJ1-4

cdr3_nt: TGCAGCGTTGTGGCAGGCCAAAACTATGGCTACACCTTC
cdr3_aa: CSVVAGQNYGYTF
v_call: TRBV29-1
clone_size: many
d_call: .
j_call: TRBJ1-2

cdr3_nt: TGTGCCAGCAGCTTCTCAGGTCAGGATGAAAAACTGTTTTTT
cdr3_aa: CASSFSGQDEKLFF
v_call: TRBV7-9
clone_size: .
d_call: .
j_call: TRBJ1-4

cdr3_nt: TGTGCCACCAGCAGATTGGCCGGAGGAGTCGGGGAGCTGTTTTTT
cdr3_aa: CATSRLAGGVGELFF
v_call: TRBV15
clone_size: many
d_call: .
j_call: TRBJ2-2

cdr3_nt: TGTGCCAGCAGAGAACAGGGCACTGAAGCTTTCTTT
cdr3_aa: CASREQGTEAFF
v_call: TRBV12-3/TRBV12-4
clone_size: many
d_call: .
j_call: TRBJ1-1

cdr3_nt: TGTGCCAGCAGTTTAGCGCGCGCGGGGGTTTTCACGTTGGGCTACACCTTC
cdr3_aa: CASSLARAGVFTLGYTF
v_call: TRBV12-3/TRBV12-4
clone_size: few
d_call: .
j_call: TRBJ1-2

cdr3_nt: TGCAGTGCTGGGGCCTTAATTAGACGCACTGAAGCTTTCTTT
cdr3_aa: CSAGALIRRTEAFF
v_call: TRBV20-1
clone_size: few
d_call: .
j_call: TRBJ1-1